These 22 T cell receptor beta chains were all obtained from the same sample, sequenced in a study of early T cells in non-severe SARS-CoV-2 infection. A single record per CDR3 protein comes from TCRdb applying MiXCR to the 5' RACE reads. The data contain 65,000 to 95,000 distinct CDR3 sequences, 8.5% to 10% of them singletons. Sequenced input: whole blood. These receptor sequences come from an adult who was a healthcare worker with PCR-confirmed SARS-CoV-2 infection or an uninfected control (not recorded which).

This clonotype was picked up many times. The J gene is TRBJ2-1, the V gene TRBV6-5; D is unclear. From germline, CDR1 is MNHEY and CDR2 SVGAGI. There are 17 residues in the CDR3. Trimming shortened V by 0 bases and J by 0 bases, and 12 bases separated the two germline ends. Written as DNA, the CDR3 is TGTGCCAGCAGTTACTCGAGGATGGCGGCCTCCTACAATGAGCAGTTCTTC. This encodes CASSYSRMAASYNEQFF.

With regard to this clonotype: One base away lies a much larger clone, so this may be a sequencing read error. The chain couples TRBV10-2 to TRBJ2-7; weak D call: TRBD1 (6 bases). The CDR3 is made up of 12 amino acids. Looked up from germline, CDR1 is WSHSY and CDR2 is SAAADI. The chain's CDR3 is CASRSDSHERYF. CDR3 nucleotides: TGCGCCAGCAGATCGGACAGTCACGAGCGGTACTTC.

The chain uses TRBV11-2 and TRBJ2-1, with D possibly being TRBD2 (5 bases). CDR3 length: 15 residues. Germline lookup yields CDR1 SGHAT and CDR2 FQNNGV. Trimming took off 0 bases at V and 3 bases at J, with 9 bases between the two ends. The CDR3, as DNA: TGTGCCAGCAGCTTAGATCGAGGGAACTACAATGAGCAGTTCTTC. Amino acid sequence: CASSLDRGNYNEQFF.

This clonotype was picked up many times. The gene calls are TRBV20-1 and TRBJ2-1; D uncertain. The CDR3 loop spans 16 amino acids. Germline V gives CDR1 DFQATT, CDR2 SNEGSKA (reference sequence). V shed 0 bases and J shed 0 bases, with 12 bases lying between them. The CDR3 coding sequence is TGCAGTGCTAGAGATCTCTTAGCTAACTCCTACAATGAGCAGTTCTTC. Amino acid sequence: CSARDLLANSYNEQFF.

This clonotype was observed at least ten times. The chain joins TRBV6-8 to TRBJ2-7; D is ambiguous. Germline CDR1 is MNHGY and CDR2 is SAAAGT. The CDR3 runs to 12 residues. V gave up 6 bases and J gave up 6 bases, with 12 bases separating them. CDR3 amino acids: CASSSASAEQYF. CDR3 coding DNA: TGTGCCAGCAGCTCAGCGTCAGCCGAGCAGTACTTC.

This clonotype showed up many times. The chain links TRBV6-6 to TRBJ1-5, with a weak D call TRBD1 (5 bases). The length of the CDR3 is 14 residues. V lost 7 bases to trimming and J lost 1 base, with 11 bases between them. In germline, CDR1 is MNHNY, CDR2 SVGAGI (reference sequence). CDR3 coding DNA: TGTGCCAGCATGCCGGGGACGAGCAATCAGCCCCAGCATTTT. Translating gives CASMPGTSNQPQHF.

This clonotype was counted many times. The chain recombines TRBV28 with TRBJ1-1; D remains ambiguous. V was shortened by 6 bases and J by 6 bases, with 17 bases between the two germline ends. The CDR3 runs to 14 residues. CDR1 and CDR2 (germline): MDHEN, SYDVKM. The CDR3 nucleotides read TGTGCCAGCAGCCCCCCCCAGGTTATCGCTGAAGCTTTCTTT. Amino acid sequence: CASSPPQVIAEAFF.

The table lists this clonotype with a few counts. This chain joins TRBV11-2 and TRBJ2-7; D might be TRBD1 (6 bases). CDR1 is SGHAT, CDR2 FQNNGV, per germline. Trimming cost V 5 bases and J 4 bases, with 15 bases left between them. The CDR3 is 14 residues long. CDR3 loop: CASSLWGPEYEQYF. In nucleotides, the CDR3 is TGTGCCAGCAGCCTCTGGGGGCCTGAGTACGAGCAGTACTTC.

This clonotype appeared many times. The J gene is TRBJ2-2, the V gene TRBV14; 10 nucleotides agree with TRBD2. This CDR3 comprises 16 residues. Per germline, CDR1 SGHDN and CDR2 FVKESK. V lost 5 bases and J lost 5; bases outside the gene matches: 8. Here the CDR3 reads CASSSLAGERTGELFF. The DNA for the CDR3 is TGTGCCAGCAGCTCCCTAGCGGGAGAACGGACCGGGGAGCTGTTTTTT.

This clonotype was recorded many times. The rearrangement joins TRBV18 to TRBJ2-1; 8 positions match TRBD1. The CDR3 length is 15 residues. Losses at the gene ends were 4 bases for V and 2 bases for J; bases not matched to a gene: 4. Per the germline V gene, CDR1 is KGHSH and CDR2 is LQKENI. The CDR3 loop is CASSRETGAYNEQFF. For the CDR3, the DNA is TGTGCCAGCTCACGTGAGACAGGGGCCTACAATGAGCAGTTCTTC.

This clonotype was seen many times. The rearrangement uses TRBV3-1 and TRBJ2-3; no clear D. The CDR3 has 15 amino acids. Deletions cut 1 base from V and 0 bases from J, with 8 bases between. The germline V gene encodes CDR1 LGHDT and CDR2 YNNKEL (reference sequence). Here the CDR3 DNA reads TGTGCCAGCAGCCAAGGGACGGTTAGCACAGATACGCAGTATTTT. It yields the protein CASSQGTVSTDTQYF.

This clonotype appeared many times. The chain carries TRBV29-1 and TRBJ2-2, with TRBD2 identical over 12 bases. V gave up 8 bases and J gave up 6 bases; unmatched junction bases: 13. The CDR3 runs to 16 residues. Germline CDR1 and CDR2: SQVTM and ANQGSEA. The CDR3 DNA sequence: TGCAGCCGTCGGGCTAGCGGGAGGGCCGGGCCCGGGGAGCTGTTTTTT. It specifies CSRRASGRAGPGELFF.

This clonotype was seen a handful of times. The V and J genes are TRBV5-1 and TRBJ1-5; 7 nucleotides match TRBD1. The CDR3 runs 15 residues. V lost 0 bases and J lost 1; bases outside the gene matches: 1. Germline CDR1 and CDR2: SGHRS and YFSETQ. The CDR3 region has the DNA TGCGCCAGCAGCTTGGGACAGGGAAGCAATCAGCCCCAGCATTTT. Its translation: CASSLGQGSNQPQHF.

This clonotype was counted only a few times. The V gene is TRBV28, the J gene TRBJ2-5; D unclear. This CDR3 region has 13 residues. The V end was cut by 8 bases, the J end by 2 bases, with 12 bases between. Germline V gene lookup returns CDR1 MDHEN and CDR2 SYDVKM. The CDR3 sequence: CASRRPGQETQYF. CDR3 in DNA: TGTGCCAGCCGCCGTCCCGGGCAAGAGACCCAGTACTTC.

The chain uses TRBV28 and TRBJ1-2; D is undetermined. V shed 10 bases and J shed 5 bases, with 11 bases lying between them. The germline CDR1 and CDR2 sequences are MDHEN and SYDVKM. The CDR3 runs to 11 residues. CDR3 in DNA: TGTGCCATCGGGGTCTCTTATGGCTACACCTTC. This encodes CAIGVSYGYTF.

This clonotype has ten or more counts. Compared with germline, one end of the junction differs, possibly owing to a read error. The rearrangement links TRBV10-2 to TRBJ2-7, with 10 bases aligning to TRBD2. In germline, CDR1 is WSHSY, CDR2 SAAADI. There are 18 residues in the CDR3. The CDR3 reads CASSPEPRGLAITYEQYF. The CDR3 bases are TGTGCCAGCAGCCCCGAACCCAGGGGACTAGCGATTACCTACGAGCAGTACTTC.

In this sample, this clonotype turned up a few times. V usage is TRBV3-1 and J usage is TRBJ1-1; D uncertain. The CDR3 runs 13 residues. Germline V gene sequence: CDR1 LGHDT, CDR2 YNNKEL (reference sequence). V dropped 3 bases and J dropped 4 bases, with 9 bases sitting between them. The CDR3 is CASSHGRLTEAFF. CDR3 DNA: TGTGCCAGCAGCCACGGACGGCTCACTGAAGCTTTCTTT. The entire variable domain, with the rest obtained from reference TRBV3-1 and TRBJ1-1, is as follows: DTAVSQTPKYLVTQMGNDKSIKCEQNLGHDTMYWYKQDSKKFLKIMFSYNNKELIINETVPNRFSPKSPDKAHLNLHINSLELGDSAVYFCASSHGRLTEAFFGQGTRLTVV.

The chain recombines TRBV28 with TRBJ1-3, with D unclear. Trimming took off 7 bases at V and 4 bases at J, with 14 bases between the two ends. This CDR3 is 14 amino acids long. Germline loops: CDR1 MDHEN, CDR2 SYDVKM. CDR3 sequence reads: CASTSEVPGNTIYF. CDR3 coding DNA: TGTGCCAGCACCTCGGAGGTCCCCGGAAACACCATATATTTT.

This clonotype was picked up many times. The V gene is TRBV5-1, the J gene TRBJ2-3, with 10 bases identical to TRBD2. Germline lookup yields CDR1 SGHRS and CDR2 YFSETQ. The CDR3 spans 16 residues. Trimming removed 0 bases from V and 5 bases from J; junction bases left unmatched: 6. The CDR3 loop reads CASSLVGTSDRDTQYF. DNA of the CDR3: TGCGCCAGCAGCTTGGTGGGGACTAGCGATAGAGATACGCAGTATTTT.

This clonotype was seen only a few times. This chain joins TRBV19 and TRBJ2-1, with D possibly called TRBD1 or TRBD2 (6 bases each). Between the trimmed V and J ends, which lost 3 bases and 5 bases, there was a span of 11 bases. The CDR3 is made up of 14 amino acids. CDR1 LNHDA and CDR2 SQIVND come from the germline V gene (reference sequence). The CDR3 DNA follows: TGTGCCAGTAGTATGGGGGGCGGGAACAATGAGCAGTTCTTC. Translating gives CASSMGGGNNEQFF.

This clonotype appeared many times. This sequence joins TRBV12-3 or TRBV12-4 and TRBJ1-1, with D possibly being TRBD1 (6 bases). The CDR3 has 15 amino acids. V gave up 1 base and J gave up 4 bases, with 13 bases separating them. The CDR3 protein is CASSLDLQGTTEAFF. CDR3 nucleotide sequence: TGTGCCAGCAGTTTAGATCTGCAGGGGACCACTGAAGCTTTCTTT.

This clonotype was detected ten times or more. This chain joins TRBV19 and TRBJ2-2; D is ambiguous. CDR1 is LNHDA, CDR2 SQIVND, per germline (reference sequence). The CDR3 sequence is 13 residues long. With 3 bases removed from V and 5 bases from J, the gap between germline ends came to 7 bases. The DNA of the CDR3 is TGTGCCAGTAGTATGGTGGTAACCGGGGAGCTGTTTTTT. Protein: CASSMVVTGELFF.